This T cell receptor (beta chain) was recovered during a study of blood T cells in healthy people across ages. A sample-barcoded 5' primer and a J-beta primer mix were used in a second PCR of about 7 to 12 cycles. TCRdb used MiXCR to reprocess the 5' RACE reads, holding one entry per CDR3 protein. Of about 730,000 distinct CDR3 sequences in the sample, 35% to 45% are singletons; the top ten hold 20% to 25%. For every donor, a draw yielded ten milliliters of peripheral blood. Only a few counts were recorded for this clonotype. The CDR3 consists of 13 residues. The V end lost 2 bases, the J end lost 5 bases, and 11 bases lay between the germline ends. Germline V gene data show CDR1 as DFQATT and CDR2 as SNEGSKA (reference sequence).

Sequenced input: blood. This sequence originates from a woman aged 55-70 years in good health. This chain uses TRBV20-1 with TRBJ2-3; D ambiguous. As DNA, the CDR3 is TGCAGTGCTAGACGGATTTATAAAGATACGCAGTATTTT. Residues: CSARRIYKDTQYF.